The clone carrying this TCR beta chain was seen a few times. Its antigen is unknown. This sample is part of a study of beta chain features in type 1 diabetes. Regarding the study as a whole: No resolution was reached here on whether HLA type influences TCRB rearrangement. There was a possibility that cDNA sequencing over-represented cells with high TCR expression. Type 1 diabetes patients had VDJ junctions that carried fewer insertions and more deletions. Type 1 diabetes patients showed a moderate but significant shortening of TCRB CDR3s in all four CD4+ subsets. A potential PCR bias toward shorter templates would be equal in patient and control samples.

Germline V lookup: CDR1 MNHEY, CDR2 SVGAGI. The CDR3 sequence is 14 residues long. The junction had 3 bases not matched to a gene; V was cut back by 2 bases and J by 6 bases. Reverse transcribing all isolated RNA meant expressed TCRB transcripts were sequenced. Method: immunoSEQ multiplex PCR; TCRdb's copy keeps in-frame clones and lacks some. The sample has about 260,000 clones, 20% seen once. This chain links TRBV6-5 with TRBJ2-5; 10 positions match TRBD1. The sample consisted of naive CD4+ T cells from blood. The receptor comes from a woman in her thirties or forties with type 1 diabetes. The CDR3 reads CASSYGQGVQTQYF. CDR3 DNA sequence: TGTGCCAGCAGTTACGGACAGGGGGTTCAGACCCAGTACTTC.